This TCR beta chain was retrieved from a study of cytomegalovirus exposure and HLA in healthy donors (dated by TCRdb to 2015 to 2018). The study in broad terms: An earlier analysis of several hundred of the donors reported more than 250 Gb of sequence data and more than 90 million unique TCR beta sequences from about 179 million T cells. Roughly 290 gigabases of sequencing data and around 88 million unique TCR sequences made up an early release that covered several hundred HLA-typed donors. Of the roughly 400 genotyped donors, less than 85% were placed in the genetic ancestry cluster associated with self-reported Caucasian donors. The aim of the study was to test whether cataloging public T cell receptors could identify signatures of past pathogen exposure. Using immunosequencing, the study profiled T cell repertoires from fewer than 700 subjects and related those repertoires to cytomegalovirus serostatus. Along with the roughly 700-subject first cohort, a separate validation cohort of over a hundred different subjects was used. To predict cytomegalovirus infection status, the study combined high-throughput TCR immunosequencing, statistical association of individual TCRs with disease status, and machine learning. To study patterns of TCR occurrence, a later analysis re-analyzed previously published TCR beta repertoires from 500 to 850 donors and added high-resolution HLA genotyping. In the later analysis, no new phenotypic data were used to find candidate immune exposures; instead, reliance was placed on TCR beta sequences and their occurrence across donors. An earlier analysis of 587 of the donors used high-throughput TCR beta sequencing to judge whether each TCR beta V gene segment behaved as functional or pseudogenic. Donor age, sex, ethnicity and CMV serostatus were collected together with the repertoire data. Genome-wide SNP genotypes for about three fifths of the roughly 700 donors were used in a later genetic analysis, which treated that subset as a discovery cohort. All discovery cohort repertoires had been generated using a single sequencing platform. HLA typing included class I and class II loci at four-digit resolution. The number of donors typed differed by locus, with roughly 620-640 for A, B, C, DRB1 and DQB1, over 500 for DQA1, 606 for DPA1, and approximately 470 for DPB1. A handful of DR-DQ haplotypes were handled as single units for association and clustering because linkage in the cohort was strong. On average, roughly 240,000 unique TCR beta nucleotide sequences were sequenced per donor among 398 genotyped donors of the cohort, with roughly 18% of those sequences being non-productive.

The library relied on the immunoSEQ multiplex PCR assay. For the multiplex PCR, a mixture combining 60 forward primers for TCR Vbeta segments and 13 reverse primers for TCR Jbeta segments was used. A multiplex PCR assay on genomic DNA amplified the CDR3 region of rearranged TCR beta genes. The Illumina HiSeq System was used to sequence the amplified TCR beta libraries as 87-base-pair reads. Regarding the original processing steps: A later analysis counted tens of millions of unique TCR beta chains across the 600 to 850 repertoires, and some 11 million of these chains were shared by at least two donors. Raw reads were error-corrected and collapsed into unique sequences with a nearest-neighbor algorithm that merged closely related sequences to remove PCR and sequencing errors. Alignment of CDR3 sequences to IMGT reference sequences was used to assign V, D and J gene segments. Each retained sequence needed at least a six-nucleotide match to both a V gene segment and a J gene segment. A rearrangement counted as productive if the CDR3 had no stop codons and remained in frame with V and J, and every other rearrangement counted as non-productive. CDR3 was defined according to IMGT convention as the region running from the second conserved V-encoded cysteine to the conserved J-encoded phenylalanine. The earlier analysis of 550 to 650 of the donors excluded any sequence lacking an unambiguous match to a single V gene segment. An earlier analysis of 500 to 600 of the donors classified V segments as functional when productive rearrangements were above 56.7% and as segregating when the standard deviation between donors was above 5%. A statistical classification framework was built to diagnose cytomegalovirus status from the catalog of TCR beta chain sequences. A later analysis assigned V and J genes by comparing TCR nucleotide sequences with IMGT/GENE-DB human TR gene sequences. The TCRdist pipeline was used in a later analysis to assign CDR3 sequences and most-parsimonious VDJ recombination scenarios. In a later analysis, each TCR beta chain was defined by its CDR3 amino acid sequence together with its V-gene family, and reads lacking a unique V-gene family were excluded. A later analysis removed 592 highly shared, low-generation-probability nucleotide sequences to deal with suspected cross-contamination and a sequencing artifact. For each public chain, a later analysis derived a clonal expansion index from normalized ranks of inferred template counts within each repertoire. A later analysis computed generation probabilities with a VDJ recombination model fitted to out-of-frame rearrangements, and checked the results against IGoR. A later analysis scored TCR-TCR, TCR-HLA and TCR-CMV co-occurrence with hypergeometric tests, applying a repertoire-size bias correction to TCR pairs. A later analysis estimated false discovery rates by permuting HLA or CMV assignments 20 times. A later analysis grouped co-occurring TCRs with DBSCAN, adding TCRdist sequence similarity when clustering within HLA-allele-positive subsets. Co-occurrence clustering excluded repertoires with fewer than 30,000 or more than 120,000 public chains, plus five with anomalous nucleotide sharing. The immuneACCESS repertoire file appears here via TCRdb, limited to in-frame rearrangements. These files lack a portion of the clones; in checked studies, under half of the deficit traces to unresolved V genes, and the cause of the others is not known. Clone size and V and J calls were adopted from that table, with D and trimming inferred from the DNA. The sample records some 150,000 clones, approximately 80% of which are singletons. About 13% of the sample comes from the top ten.

The cohort was made up of approximately 670 healthy bone marrow donors. At the time of sampling, every cohort member was nominally healthy, though immune exposures that went unrecorded were likely present. The donor tested CMV seronegative and was one of the 352 seronegative cohort members. Each donor provided a peripheral blood sample, and peripheral blood mononuclear cells were used for TCR beta sequencing. The Qiagen DNeasy Blood Extraction Kit was used to extract genomic DNA from the blood cell samples. Beyond this particular receptor, the publication reports: A further reported finding was that TCR beta sequences accurately predicted the HLA-A and HLA-B alleles for most subjects in the first cohort. Because HLA typing was missing for some donors at each locus, association tests included only the typed subset. Some IMGT-functional V segments, including TRBV6-2 and TRBV6-3, could not be distinguished by the 87-base-pair reads and were therefore excluded. According to a later genetic analysis, donors in an Asian-associated ancestry cluster had fewer N-insertions in productive TCRs than the approximately 630-donor mean. CMV serostatus was the only immune exposure information available for the cohort. Compared with equally common non-associated chains, HLA-associated TCR beta chains in a later analysis were more clonally expanded and had lower generation probabilities. Roughly uniform sequencing depth across donors was assumed in presence/absence analyses, although this assumption may not hold. A few of the identified cytomegalovirus-associated TCR beta chains were confirmed in vitro to be specific for cytomegalovirus antigens. According to a later analysis, TCR association rates differed among HLA loci, with DRB1 alleles showing the most associated TCRs and HLA-C alleles showing the fewest. Correlated functional status among segregating V segments might be attributable to linkage disequilibrium, but an unknown experimental factor could not be ruled out. While some public TCRs were present in many individuals, most TCR sequences turned up only very rarely across donors. A later analysis associated 16,951 TCR beta sequences with specific HLA alleles at a false discovery rate of 0.05. A later genetic analysis associated a missense DCLRE1C variant with V-gene and J-gene trimming of TCR beta chains, and an independent cohort replicated the association. The sequencing pipeline was judged likely to have produced a cluster of highly shared sequence variants as a technical artifact. In the study, about 150 TCR beta chains were listed as associated with cytomegalovirus. The authors suggested that the approach could potentially be generalized to other disease states and immunological phenotypes. According to a later analysis, most CMV-associated TCR beta chains appeared to be HLA-restricted, and the HLA associations seemed to be driven largely by CMV exposure. The cohort was sequenced for TCR beta chains only, and without alpha or paired-chain data the features that could be detected were limited. In both the original and validation cohorts, the classifier was reported to diagnose cytomegalovirus status with high specificity and sensitivity. According to a later analysis, parvovirus B19, influenza, CMV and Epstein-Barr virus appeared linked to several top co-occurrence clusters. An earlier analysis of 587 of the donors showed that most TCR beta V segments appeared in productive rearrangements either about 87% or about 30% of the time, which broadly matched IMGT annotations. Seventeen rarely observed V segments, including chromosome 9 orphons, were excluded from the earlier analysis of 550 to 700 of the donors because counts were too low. When HLA alleles, especially DR and DQ, strongly co-occurred, attributing TCR associations to individual alleles was difficult.

The CDR3, from cysteine to phenylalanine, totals 15 residues. The CDR3 DNA has 45 bases and is translated from base 1. The germline V gene supplies CDR1 SGHRS and CDR2 YFSETQ. V lost 2 bases and J lost 4 bases; the stretch between them is 12 bases long. Note on this clone: Its antigen is currently not known. Base qualities are not recorded, but no much larger clone differs from it by a single base.

The material sequenced was PBMCs. The sequence came from a woman in her 50s in good health and CMV-seronegative. The receptor chain draws on TRBV5-1 and TRBJ1-4; a confident D gene designation cannot be given. The DNA reads TGCGCCAGCAGCTTAAACGAAGTCTATAATGAAAAACTGTTTTTT. Translated, this is CASSLNEVYNEKLFF.